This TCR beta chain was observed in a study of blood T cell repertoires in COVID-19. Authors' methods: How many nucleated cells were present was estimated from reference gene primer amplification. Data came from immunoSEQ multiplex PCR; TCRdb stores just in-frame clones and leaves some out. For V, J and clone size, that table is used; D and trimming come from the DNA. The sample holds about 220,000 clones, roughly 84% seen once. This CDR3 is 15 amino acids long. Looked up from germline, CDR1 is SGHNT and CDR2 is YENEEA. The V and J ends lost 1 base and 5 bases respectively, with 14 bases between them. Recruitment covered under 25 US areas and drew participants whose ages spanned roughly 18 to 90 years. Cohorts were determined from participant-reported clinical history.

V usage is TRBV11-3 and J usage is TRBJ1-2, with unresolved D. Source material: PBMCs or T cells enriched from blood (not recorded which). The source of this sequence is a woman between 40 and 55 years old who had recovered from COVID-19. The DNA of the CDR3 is TGTGCCAGCAGCTTAGCCGGCGGAGGAGGGTATGGCTACACCTTC. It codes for CASSLAGGGGYGYTF.